This TCR beta chain was sequenced during a study of vaccination and CD4 T cells after COVID-19. For the study at large: PCR on nasal swabs identified SARS-CoV-2 in convalescent patients, of whom 9 or 10 were mild and one severe.

Details on this clonotype: Its antigen is unknown.

The study, taken as a whole, reports: Spike mono-reactive clones accounted for 304 of the 307 vaccine-specific clones found in convalescent patients.

Germline V gene sequence: CDR1 LNHDA, CDR2 SQIVND (reference sequence). CDR3 length equals 13 residues. V lost 7 bases and J lost 2, with 8 bases in between. Sample treatment: roughly 10-day PBMC culture with coronavirus spike peptide pools or control peptides (ViraFEST assay). Oncomine TCR Beta short-read sequencing was applied to DNA from cultured CD4+ T cells. Using its own MiXCR run on the PCR reads, TCRdb lists one record per CDR3 protein. Seen here are roughly 20,000 distinct CDR3 sequences, 45% to 60% observed once, and the top ten hold 5% to 6.5%. This chain uses TRBV19 with TRBJ2-2; D is undetermined. The sample was CD4+ T cells from blood, cultured in vitro. The clonotype originates from a human donor who had recovered from COVID-19. In DNA, the CDR3 is TGTGCCAGTAATTGGGTTAACACCGGGGAGCTGTTTTTT. Translating gives CASNWVNTGELFF.